This TCR beta chain came from a study of blood T cell repertoires in COVID-19. The V and J ends lost 0 bases and 9 bases respectively, with 6 bases between them. The CDR3 runs to 12 residues. The germline V gene encodes CDR1 SEHNR and CDR2 FQNEAQ (reference sequence). The protocol was immunoSEQ multiplex PCR, while the TCRdb copy is restricted to in-frame clones and leaves out a portion. The table lists 25,000 to 35,000 clones, around 85% of them singletons. The chain couples TRBV7-9 to TRBJ2-1; tentatively, D is TRBD2 (5 bases). Sequencing was done on a sample of peripheral blood. The TCR originated in a human donor in a cohort sampled during active COVID-19. This CDR3 reads CASSLAGSEQFF. CDR3 in DNA: TGTGCCAGCAGCTTAGCAGGGAGTGAGCAGTTCTTC.